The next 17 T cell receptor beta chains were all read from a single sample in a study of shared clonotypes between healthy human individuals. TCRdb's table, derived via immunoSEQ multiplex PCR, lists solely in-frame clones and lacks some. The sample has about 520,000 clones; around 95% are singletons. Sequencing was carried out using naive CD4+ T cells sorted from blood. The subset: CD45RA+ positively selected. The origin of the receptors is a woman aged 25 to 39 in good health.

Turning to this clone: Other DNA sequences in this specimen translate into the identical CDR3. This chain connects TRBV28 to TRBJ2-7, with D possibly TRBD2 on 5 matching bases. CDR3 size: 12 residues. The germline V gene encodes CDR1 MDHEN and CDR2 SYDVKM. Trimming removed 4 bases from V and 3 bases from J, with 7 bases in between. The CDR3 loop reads CASSSTSYEQYF. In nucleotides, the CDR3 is TGTGCCAGCAGTTCAACTAGCTACGAGCAGTACTTC.

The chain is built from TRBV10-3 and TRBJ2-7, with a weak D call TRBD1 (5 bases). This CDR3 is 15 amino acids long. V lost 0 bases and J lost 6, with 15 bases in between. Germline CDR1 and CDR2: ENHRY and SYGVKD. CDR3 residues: CAISESNSRESEQYF. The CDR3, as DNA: TGTGCCATCAGTGAGTCGAATTCCAGGGAATCCGAGCAGTACTTC.

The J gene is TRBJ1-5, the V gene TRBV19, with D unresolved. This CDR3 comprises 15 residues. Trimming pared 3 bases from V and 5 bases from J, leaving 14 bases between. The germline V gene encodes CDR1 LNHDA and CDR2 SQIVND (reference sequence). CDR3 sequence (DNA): TGTGCCAGTAGTATTGAAAAGACAAGCGATCAGCCCCAGCATTTT. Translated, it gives CASSIEKTSDQPQHF.

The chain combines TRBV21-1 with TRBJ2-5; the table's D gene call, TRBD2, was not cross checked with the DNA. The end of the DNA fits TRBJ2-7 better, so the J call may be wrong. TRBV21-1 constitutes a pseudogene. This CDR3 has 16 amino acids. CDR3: CASSKRTSGSSYEQYF. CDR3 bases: TGTGCCAGCAGCAAGCGGACTAGCGGGTCCTCCTACGAGCAGTACTTC.

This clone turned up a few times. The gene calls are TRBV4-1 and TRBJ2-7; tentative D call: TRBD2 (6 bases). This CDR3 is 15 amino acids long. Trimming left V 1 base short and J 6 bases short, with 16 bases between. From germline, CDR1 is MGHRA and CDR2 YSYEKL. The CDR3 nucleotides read TGCGCCAGCAGCCAAGGGGCAGCCGGGGGAGTCGAGCAGTACTTC. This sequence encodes CASSQGAAGGVEQYF.

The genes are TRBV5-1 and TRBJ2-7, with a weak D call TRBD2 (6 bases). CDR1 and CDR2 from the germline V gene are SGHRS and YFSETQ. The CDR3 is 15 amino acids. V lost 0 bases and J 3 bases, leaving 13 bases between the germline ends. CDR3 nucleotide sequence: TGCGCCAGCAGCTTGGCCGGGGACTCGTACTACGAGCAGTACTTC. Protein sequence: CASSLAGDSYYEQYF.

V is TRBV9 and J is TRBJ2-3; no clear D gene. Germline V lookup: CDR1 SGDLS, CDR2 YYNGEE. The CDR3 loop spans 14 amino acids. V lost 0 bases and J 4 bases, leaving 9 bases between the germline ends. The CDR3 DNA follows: TGTGCCAGCAGCGTAGCTGTCTCGGCAGATACGCAGTATTTT. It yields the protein CASSVAVSADTQYF. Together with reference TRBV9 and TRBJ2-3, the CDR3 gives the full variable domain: DSGVTQTPKHLITATGQRVTLRCSPRSGDLSVYWYQQSLDQGLQFLIQYYNGEERAKGNILERFSAQQFPDLHSELNLSSLELGDSALYFCASSVAVSADTQYFGPGTRLTVL.

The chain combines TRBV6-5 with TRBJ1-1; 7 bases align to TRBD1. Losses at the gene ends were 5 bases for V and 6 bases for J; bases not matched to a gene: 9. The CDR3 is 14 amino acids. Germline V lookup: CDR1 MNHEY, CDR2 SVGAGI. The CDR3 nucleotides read TGTGCCAGCAGTCCCGTCGACAGGGTTTCTGAAGCTTTCTTT. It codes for CASSPVDRVSEAFF.

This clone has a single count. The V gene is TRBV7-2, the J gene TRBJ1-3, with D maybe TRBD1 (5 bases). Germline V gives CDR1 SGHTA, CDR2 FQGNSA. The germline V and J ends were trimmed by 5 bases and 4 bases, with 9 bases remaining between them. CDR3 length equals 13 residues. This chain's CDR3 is CASSRRQGNTIYF. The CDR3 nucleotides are TGTGCCAGCAGCCGGAGACAGGGAAACACCATATATTTT. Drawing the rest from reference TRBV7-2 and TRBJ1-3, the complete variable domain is GAGVSQSPSNKVTEKGKDVELRCDPISGHTALYWYRQSLGQGLEFLIYFQGNSAPDKSGLPSDRFSAERTGGSVSTLTIQRTQQEDSAVYLCASSRRQGNTIYFGEGSWLTVV.

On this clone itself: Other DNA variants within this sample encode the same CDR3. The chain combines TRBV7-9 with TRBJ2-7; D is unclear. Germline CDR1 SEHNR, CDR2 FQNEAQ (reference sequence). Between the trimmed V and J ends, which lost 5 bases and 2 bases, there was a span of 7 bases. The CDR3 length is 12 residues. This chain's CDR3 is CASSLSPYEQYF. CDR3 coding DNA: TGTGCCAGCAGCCTGAGTCCCTACGAGCAGTACTTC.

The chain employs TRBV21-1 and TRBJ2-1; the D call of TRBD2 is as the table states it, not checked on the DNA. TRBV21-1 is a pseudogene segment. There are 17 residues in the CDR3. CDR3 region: CASGGLAGGLPYNEQFF. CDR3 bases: TGTGCCAGCGGAGGACTAGCGGGAGGGCTTCCCTACAATGAGCAGTTCTTC.

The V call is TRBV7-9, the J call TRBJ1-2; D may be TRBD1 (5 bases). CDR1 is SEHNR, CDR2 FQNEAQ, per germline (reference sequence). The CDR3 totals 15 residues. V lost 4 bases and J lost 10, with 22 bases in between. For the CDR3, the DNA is TGTGCCAGCAGCTCGCAAGGGGATACGGGACTTGACTACACCTTC. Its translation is CASSSQGDTGLDYTF.

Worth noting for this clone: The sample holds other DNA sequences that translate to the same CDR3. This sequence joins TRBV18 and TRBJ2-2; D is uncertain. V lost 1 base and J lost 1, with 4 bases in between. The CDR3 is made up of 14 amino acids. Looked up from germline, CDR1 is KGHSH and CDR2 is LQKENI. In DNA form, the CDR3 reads TGTGCCAGCTCACCACGACAGAACACCGGGGAGCTGTTTTTT. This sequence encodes CASSPRQNTGELFF.

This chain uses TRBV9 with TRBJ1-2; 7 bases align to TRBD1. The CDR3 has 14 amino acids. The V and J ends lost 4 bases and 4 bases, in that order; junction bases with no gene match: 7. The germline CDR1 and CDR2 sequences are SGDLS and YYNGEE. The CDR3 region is CASSSLTGSYGYTF. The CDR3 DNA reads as TGTGCCAGCAGCTCGCTGACAGGGTCCTATGGCTACACCTTC.

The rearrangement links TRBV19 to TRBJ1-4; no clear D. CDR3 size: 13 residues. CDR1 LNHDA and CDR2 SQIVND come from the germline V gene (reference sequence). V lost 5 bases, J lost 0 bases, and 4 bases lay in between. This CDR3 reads CASSPTTNEKLFF. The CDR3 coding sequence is TGTGCCAGTAGTCCTACAACTAATGAAAAACTGTTTTTT.

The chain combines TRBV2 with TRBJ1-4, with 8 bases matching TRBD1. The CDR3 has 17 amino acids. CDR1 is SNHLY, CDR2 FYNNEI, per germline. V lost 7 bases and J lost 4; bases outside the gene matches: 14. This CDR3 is CASKRDRTPSLNEKLFF. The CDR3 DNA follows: TGTGCCAGCAAGAGGGACAGGACCCCTTCGCTTAATGAAAAACTGTTTTTT.

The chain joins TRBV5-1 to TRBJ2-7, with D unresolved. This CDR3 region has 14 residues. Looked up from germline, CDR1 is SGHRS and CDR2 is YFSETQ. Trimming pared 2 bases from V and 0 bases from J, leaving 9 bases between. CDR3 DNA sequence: TGCGCCAGCAGCTTTGGTGTGAGCTCCTACGAGCAGTACTTC. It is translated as CASSFGVSSYEQYF. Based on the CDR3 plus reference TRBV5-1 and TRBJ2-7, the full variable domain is KAGVTQTPRYLIKTRGQQVTLSCSPISGHRSVSWYQQTPGQGLQFLFEYFSETQRNKGNFPGRFSGRQFSNSRSEMNVSTLELGDSALYLCASSFGVSSYEQYFGPGTRLTVT.